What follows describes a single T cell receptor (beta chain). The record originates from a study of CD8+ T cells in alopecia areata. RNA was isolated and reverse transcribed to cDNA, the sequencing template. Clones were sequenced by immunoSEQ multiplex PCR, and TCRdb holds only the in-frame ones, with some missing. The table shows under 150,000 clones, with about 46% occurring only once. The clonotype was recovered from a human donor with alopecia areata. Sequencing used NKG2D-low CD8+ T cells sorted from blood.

The CDR3, as DNA: TGTGCCAGCAGGTTGCGACAGGATGGGGAAAAACTGTTTTTT. Protein: CASRLRQDGEKLFF. The rearrangement joins TRBV13 to TRBJ1-4; D possibly corresponds to TRBD1 (6 bases). The germline gives CDR1 PRHDT, CDR2 FYEKMQ (reference sequence). The CDR3 is 14 residues long. Trimming shortened V by 6 bases and J by 8 bases, and 16 bases separated the two germline ends.